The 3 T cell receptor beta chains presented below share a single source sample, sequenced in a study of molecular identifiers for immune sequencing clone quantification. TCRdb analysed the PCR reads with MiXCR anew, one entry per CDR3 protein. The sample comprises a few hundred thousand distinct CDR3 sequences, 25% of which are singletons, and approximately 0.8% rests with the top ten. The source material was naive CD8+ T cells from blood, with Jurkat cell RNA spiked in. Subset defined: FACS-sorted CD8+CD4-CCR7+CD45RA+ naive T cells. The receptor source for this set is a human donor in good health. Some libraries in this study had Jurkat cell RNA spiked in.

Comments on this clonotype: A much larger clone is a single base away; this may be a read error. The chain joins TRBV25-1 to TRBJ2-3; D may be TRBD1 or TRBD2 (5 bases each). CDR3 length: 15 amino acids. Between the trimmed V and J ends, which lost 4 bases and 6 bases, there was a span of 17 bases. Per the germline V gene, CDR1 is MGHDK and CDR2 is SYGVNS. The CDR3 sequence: CASSARGASADTQYF. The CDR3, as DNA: TGTGCCAGCAGTGCTAGAGGGGCGTCGGCTGATACGCAGTATTTT.

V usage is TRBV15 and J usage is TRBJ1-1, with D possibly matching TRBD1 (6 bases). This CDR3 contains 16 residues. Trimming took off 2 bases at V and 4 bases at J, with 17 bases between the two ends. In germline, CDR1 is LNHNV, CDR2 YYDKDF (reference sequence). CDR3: CATSRPEQGRSTEAFF. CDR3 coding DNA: TGTGCCACCAGCAGACCCGAACAGGGAAGGAGCACTGAAGCTTTCTTT.

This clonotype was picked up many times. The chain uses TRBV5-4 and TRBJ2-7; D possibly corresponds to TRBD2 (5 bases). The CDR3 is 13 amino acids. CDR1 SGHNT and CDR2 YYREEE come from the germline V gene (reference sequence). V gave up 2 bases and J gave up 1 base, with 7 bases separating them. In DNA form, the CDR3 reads TGTGCCAGCAGCTTAGAGGGATCCTACGAGCAGTACTTC. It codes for CASSLEGSYEQYF.